These 9 T cell receptor beta chains were all obtained from the same sample, sequenced in a study of human T cells and chemical hapten exposure. Sample time point: patch test 1, 2 weeks after DPC sensitization. Treatment denoted: therapeutic diphenylcyclopropenone sensitization with weekly scalp DPC. TCRdb re-called the RACE reads with MiXCR, one entry per CDR3 protein. Among 150,000 to 200,000 distinct CDR3 sequences listed, around 15% were seen once. Here the sequenced sample was whole blood, taken in connection with sensitization to the hapten diphenylcyclopropenone (DPC). Receptors were obtained from a woman in her twenties or thirties with alopecia areata. Some clones in this sample may be carry-over from other donors' samples.

This clonotype has at least ten counts. The V gene is TRBV16, the J gene TRBJ1-5; no clear D. V lost 5 bases and J 4 bases, leaving 12 bases between the germline ends. The CDR3 runs 14 residues. CDR1 KGHSY and CDR2 FQNENV come from the germline V gene. The CDR3 DNA is TGTGCCAGCAGCTCCACCTCGGAGAATCAGCCCCAGCATTTT. As protein: CASSSTSENQPQHF.

The rearrangement uses TRBV7-2 and TRBJ1-6; D unresolved. Per germline, CDR1 SGHTA and CDR2 FQGNSA. Between the trimmed V and J ends, which lost 0 bases and 3 bases, there was a span of 3 bases. CDR3 length: 14 residues. The CDR3 DNA reads as TGTGCCAGCAGCTTAGCCCGCTATAATTCACCCCTCCACTTT. It encodes CASSLARYNSPLHF.

The CDR3 DNA sequence: TGCAGTGTCCAGCCCGGGGACCTAGCGGGGTGGGAGACCCAGTACTTC. Translated: CSVQPGDLAGWETQYF. The chain links TRBV20-1 to TRBJ2-5, with 9 bases matching TRBD2. The CDR3 has 16 residues. The ends lost 7 bases at V and 5 bases at J; junction bases unmatched: 17. The germline CDR1 and CDR2 sequences are DFQATT and SNEGSKA (reference sequence).

The V and J genes are TRBV20-1 and TRBJ1-1; TRBD1 agrees at 7 bases. Per the germline V gene, CDR1 is DFQATT and CDR2 is SNEGSKA (reference sequence). The CDR3 length is 13 residues. V lost 6 bases to trimming and J lost 2 bases; unmatched junction nucleotides: 6. DNA for the CDR3: TGCAGTGCCCCGACAGGGCCCAACACTGAAGCTTTCTTT. This translates into CSAPTGPNTEAFF.

This clonotype showed up just a few times. The chain recombines TRBV7-2 with TRBJ2-4; 12 nucleotides match TRBD2. This CDR3 has 15 residues. Germline V gene lookup returns CDR1 SGHTA and CDR2 FQGNSA. J was trimmed by 6 bases and V by 1 base; bases with no gene match: 1. CDR3 DNA: TGTGCCAGCAGCTTAGAACTAGCGGGGGGAAACATTCAGTACTTC. This sequence encodes CASSLELAGGNIQYF.

This clonotype was observed a few times. This sequence joins TRBV5-4 and TRBJ2-1, with a weak D call TRBD2 (5 bases). Germline CDR1 SGHNT, CDR2 YYREEE (reference sequence). This CDR3 comprises 14 residues. V lost 4 bases and J lost 8, with 16 bases in between. CDR3 DNA sequence: TGTGCCAGCAGCCAAGACATAGCGCGGGATGAGCAGTTCTTC. Translation: CASSQDIARDEQFF.

The CDR3: CASSLGQGASTPLHF. CDR3 DNA sequence: TGTGCCAGCAGCTTGGGACAGGGGGCTTCGACACCCCTCCACTTT. The rearrangement links TRBV7-2 to TRBJ1-6, with 12 bases matching TRBD1. Per the germline V gene, CDR1 is SGHTA and CDR2 is FQGNSA. The CDR3 loop spans 15 amino acids. V lost 3 bases to trimming and J lost 11 bases; unmatched junction nucleotides: 5.

This clonotype came up a few times. The V and J genes are TRBV7-6 and TRBJ2-6; D is tentatively TRBD1 or TRBD2 (5 bases each). This CDR3 contains 18 residues. Trimming stripped 4 bases from V and 0 bases from J, with 16 bases between. Germline CDR1 SGHVS, CDR2 FNYEAQ. The CDR3 coding sequence is TGTGCCAGCAGCTCTTCCGGGACGACCAGCTCTGGGGCCAACGTCCTGACTTTC. Protein product: CASSSSGTTSSGANVLTF.

The V gene is TRBV28, the J gene TRBJ1-5, with 7 positions matching TRBD1. The V gene end was trimmed by 7 bases and the J gene end by 2 bases; junction bases not matched to a gene: 5. The CDR3 spans 14 residues. Germline V lookup: CDR1 MDHEN, CDR2 SYDVKM. The CDR3 loop reads CASTDRVGNQPQHF. The CDR3 nucleotides are TGTGCCAGCACCGACAGGGTGGGCAATCAGCCCCAGCATTTT.